This entry lists 30 T cell receptor beta chains sequenced from one sample in a study of cytomegalovirus exposure and HLA in healthy donors. Amplification used 60 Vbeta primers and 13 Jbeta primers. Profiling relied on immunoSEQ multiplex PCR, and the TCRdb table lists in-frame clones only, not all of them. The sample holds around 190,000 clones; roughly 82% are singletons and the top ten take approximately 0.51%. The sample comprised PBMCs. The receptors were gathered from a woman aged 45-65 years in good health and CMV-seronegative.

This rearrangement joins TRBV7-3 to TRBJ2-7; tentatively, D is TRBD1 (5 bases). The CDR3 is 13 residues long. Germline V CDR1 and CDR2: SGHTA, FQGTGA. V shed 4 bases and J shed 1 base, with 8 bases lying between them. The CDR3: CASSSRASYEQYF. The CDR3 DNA follows: TGTGCCAGCAGCTCCAGGGCGTCCTACGAGCAGTACTTC.

The chain employs TRBV28 and TRBJ1-3; the D gene is possibly TRBD1 (6 bases). The CDR3 has 15 residues. V lost 3 bases and J 0 bases, leaving 9 bases between the germline ends. The germline V gene encodes CDR1 MDHEN and CDR2 SYDVKM. The CDR3 sequence: CASSLGASSGNTIYF. For the CDR3, the DNA is TGTGCCAGCAGTTTGGGGGCCTCCTCTGGAAACACCATATATTTT.

This chain uses TRBV27 with TRBJ2-7, with 7 bases matching TRBD1. In germline, CDR1 is MNHEY, CDR2 SMNVEV (reference sequence). With 5 bases clipped from V and 0 bases from J, the junction kept 13 bases outside the gene matches. The CDR3 totals 17 residues. In DNA form, the CDR3 reads TGTGCCAGCAGTCCTCGGGACAGTATACAGGGCTCCTACGAGCAGTACTTC. This encodes CASSPRDSIQGSYEQYF.

The gene calls are TRBV27 and TRBJ2-2, with no clear D. Germline CDR1 is MNHEY and CDR2 is SMNVEV (reference sequence). CDR3 length equals 15 residues. V was trimmed by 2 bases and J by 1 base, leaving 8 bases between them. CDR3 bases: TGTGCCAGCAGTTTAGGCCTTGGGAACACCGGGGAGCTGTTTTTT. Translating it yields CASSLGLGNTGELFF.

This chain connects TRBV5-6 to TRBJ1-2, with TRBD1 matching over 9 bases. The junction had 11 bases not matched to a gene; V was cut back by 4 bases and J by 4 bases. The CDR3 runs 16 residues. CDR1 SGHDT and CDR2 YYEEEE come from the germline V gene. The CDR3 coding sequence is TGTGCCAGCAGCCCGACCGGACAGGGGAGAATCTATGGCTACACCTTC. Translation gives CASSPTGQGRIYGYTF.

V gene TRBV19 combines with J gene TRBJ1-2; 7 bases line up with TRBD1. The CDR3 extends over 13 amino acids. V lost 7 bases and J lost 3; bases outside the gene matches: 5. The germline V gene has CDR1 LNHDA and CDR2 SQIVND (reference sequence). The CDR3 nucleotides read TGTGCCAGTAACCACGGGACAGACTATGGCTACACCTTC. It codes for CASNHGTDYGYTF.

This chain connects TRBV15 to TRBJ1-1; D not certain. The V gene lost 2 bases and the J gene lost 0 bases, with 7 bases spanning the gap. CDR1 is LNHNV, CDR2 YYDKDF, per germline (reference sequence). This CDR3 has 14 residues. CDR3 DNA: TGTGCCACCAGCAGAAACAGTGTGAACACTGAAGCTTTCTTT. It yields the protein CATSRNSVNTEAFF.

The rearrangement uses TRBV7-2 and TRBJ1-5; D call uncertain. The V end was cut by 5 bases, the J end by 2 bases, with 10 bases between. CDR3 size: 14 residues. CDR1 is SGHTA, CDR2 FQGNSA, per germline. CDR3 loop: CASSPVGGNQPQHF. The CDR3 DNA follows: TGTGCCAGCAGCCCGGTGGGAGGCAATCAGCCCCAGCATTTT. Full variable domain (remainder filled in from reference TRBV7-2 and TRBJ1-5): GAGVSQSPSNKVTEKGKDVELRCDPISGHTALYWYRQSLGQGLEFLIYFQGNSAPDKSGLPSDRFSAERTGGSVSTLTIQRTQQEDSAVYLCASSPVGGNQPQHFGDGTRLSIL.

This clone was seen more than once but under ten times. The chain combines TRBV5-1 with TRBJ2-1, with D tentatively TRBD1 (5 bases). V was clipped by 1 base and J by 4 bases, with 12 bases between them. CDR1 and CDR2 from the germline V gene are SGHRS and YFSETQ. The CDR3 length is 15 residues. The CDR3 coding sequence is TGCGCCAGCAGCTTGTTCGGCAGGGAATACAATGAGCAGTTCTTC. This codes for CASSLFGREYNEQFF. Filled out from reference TRBV5-1 and TRBJ2-1, the complete variable domain reads KAGVTQTPRYLIKTRGQQVTLSCSPISGHRSVSWYQQTPGQGLQFLFEYFSETQRNKGNFPGRFSGRQFSNSRSEMNVSTLELGDSALYLCASSLFGREYNEQFFGPGTRLTVL.

J is TRBJ1-2 and V is TRBV27, with TRBD1 matching over 7 bases. V trimming: 5 bases; J trimming: 5 bases; junction bases outside the gene matches: 5. CDR1 is MNHEY, CDR2 SMNVEV, per germline (reference sequence). The CDR3 is 13 residues long. The CDR3 spells CASSPPGQYGYTF. The DNA of the CDR3 is TGTGCCAGCAGTCCCCCGGGACAGTATGGCTACACCTTC.

The J gene is TRBJ1-5, the V gene TRBV9; 9 bases map to TRBD1. Germline lookup yields CDR1 SGDLS and CDR2 YYNGEE. This CDR3 contains 14 residues. V was clipped by 4 bases and J by 9 bases; unmatched bases: 8. CDR3 loop: CASSNTGGGSPQHF. In nucleotides, the CDR3 is TGTGCCAGCAGCAACACAGGGGGCGGCTCGCCCCAGCATTTT.

The chain couples TRBV7-7 to TRBJ2-2; weak D call: TRBD2 (6 bases). Germline V gene data show CDR1 as SSHAT and CDR2 as FNYEAQ (reference sequence). Trimming pared 2 bases from V and 5 bases from J, leaving 15 bases between. The CDR3 is 16 amino acids. CDR3 coding DNA: TGTGCCAGCAGCTTACTGGGACTCCCGGGGACCGGGGAGCTGTTTTTT. Protein sequence: CASSLLGLPGTGELFF.

The V call is TRBV27, the J call TRBJ2-3; 9 bases fit TRBD2. The length of the CDR3 is 16 residues. With V trimmed by 2 bases and J by 4 bases, 7 bases remained unmatched. CDR1 is MNHEY and CDR2 is SMNVEV in the germline V gene (reference sequence). The CDR3 coding sequence is TGTGCCAGCAGTTTAGGAGTTAGCGGGAGATCAGATACGCAGTATTTT. Translating it yields CASSLGVSGRSDTQYF.

The chain joins TRBV29-1 to TRBJ2-2; the D gene is possibly TRBD2 (5 bases). V was clipped by 6 bases and J by 2 bases, with 13 bases between them. Germline CDR1 SQVTM, CDR2 ANQGSEA. The CDR3 has 14 amino acids. The CDR3 DNA sequence: TGCAGCGTCCTGAGCGGTACAAACACCGGGGAGCTGTTTTTT. Protein sequence: CSVLSGTNTGELFF.

This chain joins TRBV28 and TRBJ1-4; TRBD1 matches 8 bases. V lost 7 bases, J lost 2 bases, and 12 bases stayed unmatched. This CDR3 contains 17 residues. The germline gives CDR1 MDHEN, CDR2 SYDVKM. CDR3 loop: CASKPPGGASTNEKLFF. DNA for the CDR3: TGTGCCAGCAAGCCCCCAGGGGGCGCTTCCACTAATGAAAAACTGTTTTTT. Together with reference TRBV28 and TRBJ1-4, the CDR3 gives the full variable domain: DVKVTQSSRYLVKRTGEKVFLECVQDMDHENMFWYRQDPGLGLRLIYFSYDVKMKEKGDIPEGYSVSREKKERFSLILESASTNQTSMYLCASKPPGGASTNEKLFFGSGTQLSVL.

Worth noting for this clone: Other DNA sequences in this specimen translate into the identical CDR3. The chain carries TRBV11-2 and TRBJ2-7, with no clear D. CDR3 length: 12 residues. In germline, CDR1 is SGHAT, CDR2 FQNNGV. The V end lost 6 bases, the J end lost 3 bases, and 9 bases lay between the germline ends. The chain's CDR3 is CASSLDRYEQYF. CDR3 bases: TGTGCCAGCAGTCTAGACCGCTACGAGCAGTACTTC. The variable domain in full, with the rest retrieved from reference TRBV11-2 and TRBJ2-7, is EAGVAQSPRYKIIEKRQSVAFWCNPISGHATLYWYQQILGQGPKLLIQFQNNGVVDDSQLPKDRFSAERLKGVDSTLKIQPAKLEDSAVYLCASSLDRYEQYFGPGTRLTVT.

For the CDR3, the DNA is TGTGCCAGCAGCTTAGAACAGTACGAGCAGTACTTC. Its protein is CASSLEQYEQYF. The genes are TRBV7-9 and TRBJ2-7, with unresolved D. Trimming removed 1 base from V and 4 bases from J, with 5 bases in between. CDR1 and CDR2 from the germline V gene are SEHNR and FQNEAQ (reference sequence). The CDR3 covers 12 residues.

V and J are TRBV7-2 and TRBJ2-5; 9 bases fit TRBD2. Looked up from germline, CDR1 is SGHTA and CDR2 is FQGNSA. V was pared by 5 bases and J by 7 bases, with 11 bases of the junction left unmatched. The CDR3 contains 15 residues. CDR3 in amino acids: CASSPGTSYSMTQYF. DNA of the CDR3: TGTGCCAGCAGCCCCGGGACTAGCTATAGTATGACCCAGTACTTC.

The CDR3 protein is CASSDSGSSDTQYF. The CDR3 DNA reads TGTGCCAGCAGTGATAGCGGGAGTTCAGATACGCAGTATTTT. The genes are TRBV5-6 and TRBJ2-3; 9 bases are a match to TRBD2. V gave up 5 bases and J gave up 4 bases; unmatched junction bases: 5. Per germline, CDR1 SGHDT and CDR2 YYEEEE. This CDR3 is built from 14 residues. The full variable domain, its missing parts supplied by reference TRBV5-6 and TRBJ2-3, is DAGVTQSPTHLIKTRGQQVTLRCSPKSGHDTVSWYQQALGQGPQFIFQYYEEEERQRGNFPDRFSGHQFPNYSSELNVNALLLGDSALYLCASSDSGSSDTQYFGPGTRLTVL.

CDR3 loop: CASSLSGQGARGYTF. The CDR3 DNA follows: TGTGCCAGCAGTTTATCAGGACAGGGGGCCAGAGGCTACACCTTC. The chain joins TRBV27 to TRBJ1-2, with 11 nucleotides matching TRBD1. The V segment lost 0 bases and the J segment 8 bases; nucleotides outside the gene matches: 5. The V gene's germline CDR1 is MNHEY and CDR2 SMNVEV (reference sequence). This CDR3 has 15 residues.

The chain combines TRBV28 with TRBJ1-2, with D unclear. The V end lost 4 bases, the J end lost 5 bases, and 14 bases lay between the germline ends. Germline lookup yields CDR1 MDHEN and CDR2 SYDVKM. CDR3 length: 14 amino acids. The CDR3 DNA reads TGTGCCAGCAGTTCACCCGGCGGGTATTATGGCTACACCTTC. Its translation: CASSSPGGYYGYTF.

The chain links TRBV27 to TRBJ1-2; D gene uncertain. The CDR3 is 13 amino acids. V lost 4 bases, J lost 5 bases, and 11 bases lay in between. The germline gives CDR1 MNHEY, CDR2 SMNVEV (reference sequence). CDR3 in DNA: TGTGCCAGCAGTTCCCGGGGTCCTTATGGCTACACCTTC. It encodes CASSSRGPYGYTF.

The V call is TRBV10-1, the J call TRBJ2-7, with 10 bases lining up with TRBD1. The CDR3 is made up of 17 amino acids. The germline V gene encodes CDR1 WNHNN and CDR2 SYGVQD (reference sequence). Losses at the gene ends were 6 bases for V and 2 bases for J; bases not matched to a gene: 13. The CDR3: CASRNGTGVYVTYEQYF. The CDR3 DNA is TGCGCCAGCAGAAACGGGACAGGGGTCTATGTTACCTACGAGCAGTACTTC.

The chain joins TRBV10-1 to TRBJ1-1; a weak D match, TRBD1 (5 bases). The CDR3 is 15 residues long. From germline, CDR1 is WNHNN and CDR2 SYGVQD (reference sequence). Trimming cost V 1 base and J 0 bases, with 9 bases left between them. Written as DNA, the CDR3 is TGCGCCAGCAGTGAGTGGGGGGACCTGAACACTGAAGCTTTCTTT. Protein product: CASSEWGDLNTEAFF.

The chain is built from TRBV9 and TRBJ2-3; the D gene is possibly TRBD2 (7 bases). Trimming shortened V by 1 base and J by 2 bases, and 20 bases separated the two germline ends. Germline V gene lookup returns CDR1 SGDLS and CDR2 YYNGEE. The CDR3 sequence is 18 residues long. The CDR3 spells CASSVSVRGTGATDTQYF. DNA for the CDR3: TGTGCCAGCAGCGTATCAGTGCGGGGGACGGGGGCCACAGATACGCAGTATTTT.

This clone was picked up one time. This sequence joins TRBV7-2 and TRBJ2-5; the match to TRBD2 covers 8 bases. The CDR3 extends over 16 amino acids. CDR1 is SGHTA, CDR2 FQGNSA, per germline. V was pared by 4 bases and J by 5 bases, with 12 bases of the junction left unmatched. For the CDR3, the DNA is TGTGCCAGCAGCTCCCAAAGTCGGGGGGGCTCGGAGACCCAGTACTTC. Amino acid sequence: CASSSQSRGGSETQYF.

V gene TRBV29-1 combines with J gene TRBJ2-1, with TRBD1 as a possible D gene (6 bases). In germline, CDR1 is SQVTM, CDR2 ANQGSEA. V lost 3 bases and J lost 0, with 15 bases in between. This CDR3 is built from 16 residues. The CDR3 here is CSVDIGRGNSYNEQFF. The CDR3 nucleotides read TGCAGCGTTGACATAGGAAGGGGGAACTCCTACAATGAGCAGTTCTTC.

The chain links TRBV2 to TRBJ2-3; the D gene is possibly TRBD2 (6 bases). Trimming left V 10 bases short and J 4 bases short, with 24 bases between. This CDR3 region has 16 residues. Germline values: CDR1 SNHLY, CDR2 FYNNEI. The CDR3 region has the DNA TGTGCCAAGCGGGCCCCCGGGTCCCCATGGGCAGATACGCAGTATTTT. Its translation: CAKRAPGSPWADTQYF.

V usage is TRBV2 and J usage is TRBJ2-7; the D gene is possibly TRBD1 (5 bases). The CDR3 sequence is 13 residues long. Trimming removed 4 bases at V and 6 bases at J, with 13 bases between. The germline CDR1 and CDR2 sequences are SNHLY and FYNNEI. The CDR3 sequence is CASSVQGRGEQYF. The CDR3 DNA reads as TGTGCCAGCAGTGTCCAGGGCCGAGGCGAGCAGTACTTC.

The J gene is TRBJ1-5, the V gene TRBV30; D is ambiguous. This CDR3 region has 13 residues. Germline CDR1 GTSNPN, CDR2 SVGIG (reference sequence). V lost 0 bases, J lost 7 bases, and 10 bases lay in between. Here the CDR3 DNA reads TGTGCCTGGAGTGTTATGGGAGAACAGCCCCAGCATTTT. It yields the protein CAWSVMGEQPQHF.